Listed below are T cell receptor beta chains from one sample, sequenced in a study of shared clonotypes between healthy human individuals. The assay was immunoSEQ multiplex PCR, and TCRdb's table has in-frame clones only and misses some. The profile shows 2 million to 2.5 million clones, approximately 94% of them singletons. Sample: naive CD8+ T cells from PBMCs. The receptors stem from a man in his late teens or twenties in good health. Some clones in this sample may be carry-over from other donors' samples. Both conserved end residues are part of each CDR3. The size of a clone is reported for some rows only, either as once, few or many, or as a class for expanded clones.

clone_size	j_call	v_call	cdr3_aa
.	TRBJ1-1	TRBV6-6	CASSYEMNTEAFF
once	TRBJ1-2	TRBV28	CATSRVQEIYYGYTF
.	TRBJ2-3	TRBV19	CASSIRGGSTDTQYF
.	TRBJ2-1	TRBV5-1	CASSSGQGRDEQFF
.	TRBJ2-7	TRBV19	CASSRQGPYEQYF
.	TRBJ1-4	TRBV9	CASSPRTASNEKLFF
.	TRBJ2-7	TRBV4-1	CASQILAGPYEQYF
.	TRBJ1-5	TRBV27	CASSPEVGNQPQHF
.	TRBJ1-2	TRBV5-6	CASSWGTGDNYGYTF
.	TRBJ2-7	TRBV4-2	CASSQDGLLLSYEQYF
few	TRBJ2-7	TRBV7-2	CASSLALGQGYEQYF
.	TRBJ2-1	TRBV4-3	CASSQASGRINEQFF